Presented here are 10 T cell receptor beta chains from one specimen sequenced in a study of T cells after posttransplantation cyclophosphamide. A marrow graft followed busulfan-fludarabine conditioning, with cyclophosphamide on days +3 and +4. Only in-frame clones appear in the TCRdb table, and some are missing; sequencing was by immunoSEQ multiplex PCR. Observed in the sample are approximately 7,100 clones, none of them singletons. Sequencing was performed on PBMCs, taken nearly 95 days after allogeneic stem cell transplant with posttransplant cyclophosphamide. Receptor source: a female patient between 60 and 69 years old who received an allogeneic stem cell transplant from an unrelated donor, was CMV-positive, and had acute GVHD only. Some of the T cells may derive from the graft donor.

This clone occurred many times. The chain combines TRBV12-3 or TRBV12-4 with TRBJ2-4; D is unresolved. The V gene lost 2 bases and the J gene lost 0 bases, with 5 bases spanning the gap. The CDR3 covers 14 residues. CDR3 sequence: CASSLSLAKNIQYF. The DNA for the CDR3 is TGTGCCAGCAGTTTATCTTTAGCCAAAAACATTCAGTACTTC.

This clone was counted many times. CDR3 residues: CASSSNVPGQGAGEQYF. CDR3 nucleotide sequence: TGTGCCAGCAGCTCCAACGTGCCGGGACAGGGGGCGGGGGAGCAGTACTTC. The V call is TRBV7-2, the J call TRBJ2-7; TRBD1 matches at 12 bases. The CDR3 contains 17 residues. The germline V gene encodes CDR1 SGHTA and CDR2 FQGNSA. The V and J ends lost 4 bases and 7 bases, in that order; junction bases with no gene match: 14.

This clone was observed many times. The CDR3 protein is CASSPEGSLRTEKLFF. The CDR3 nucleotides are TGCGCCAGCAGCCCCGAGGGGTCCTTACGGACCGAAAAACTGTTTTTT. J is TRBJ1-4 and V is TRBV5-1; the D gene is possibly TRBD1 (5 bases). CDR1 is SGHRS, CDR2 YFSETQ, per germline. Trimming pared 4 bases from V and 8 bases from J, leaving 21 bases between. This CDR3 has 16 amino acids.

This clone was detected a few times. V and J are TRBV29-1 and TRBJ1-2, with a possible D match to TRBD1 (6 bases). The V end lost 2 bases, the J end lost 7 bases, and 17 bases lay between the germline ends. The CDR3 covers 14 residues. Germline CDR1 SQVTM, CDR2 ANQGSEA. DNA of the CDR3: TGCAGCGTTGAAACGGGACATTCAACGGCTGGCTACACCTTC. Translating it yields CSVETGHSTAGYTF.

This clone was seen a handful of times. The genes are TRBV5-5 and TRBJ1-6; D remains unclear. This CDR3 spans 15 amino acids. Trimming stripped 2 bases from V and 0 bases from J, with 6 bases between. Germline CDR1 and CDR2: SGHKS and YYEKEE (reference sequence). The DNA for the CDR3 is TGTGCCAGCAGCTTACAATTCTCCTATAATTCACCCCTCCACTTT. It translates to CASSLQFSYNSPLHF.

This clone was counted at least ten times. J is TRBJ2-1 and V is TRBV12-5; D remains unclear. Trimming stripped 0 bases from V and 1 base from J, with 10 bases between. Germline CDR1 reads LGHNT; CDR2 reads FRNRAP. CDR3 size: 16 residues. The DNA for the CDR3 is TGTGCTAGTGGTTTGGTACGAGAGGTTTCCTACAATGAGCAGTTCTTC. Translated: CASGLVREVSYNEQFF.

This clone came up many times. V gene TRBV12-3 or TRBV12-4 combines with J gene TRBJ1-2; D ambiguous. The V end was cut by 5 bases, the J end by 7 bases, with 17 bases between. The CDR3 extends over 14 amino acids. The CDR3 sequence: CASSPGTISGGYTF. The CDR3 coding sequence is TGTGCCAGCAGTCCAGGCACGATCTCTGGTGGCTACACCTTC.

This clone was seen ten or more times. V usage is TRBV2 and J usage is TRBJ2-2, with 9 bases lining up with TRBD1. Germline trimming cut 6 bases from V and 5 bases from J; bases unmatched to any gene: 7. The length of the CDR3 is 15 residues. CDR1 and CDR2 (germline): SNHLY, FYNNEI. CDR3 region: CASSRAGTGTGELFF. CDR3 nucleotides: TGTGCCAGCAGCAGGGCCGGGACAGGGACCGGGGAGCTGTTTTTT.

This clone showed up many times. V gene TRBV24-1 combines with J gene TRBJ2-3, with 9 bases matching TRBD1. From germline, CDR1 is KGHDR and CDR2 SFDVKD. V shed 10 bases and J 3 bases; nucleotides not matched to a gene: 7. The CDR3 runs 14 residues. CDR3 in DNA: TGTGCCACACAAGGACAGGGGTGGACAGATACGCAGTATTTT. Encoded protein: CATQGQGWTDTQYF.

This clone came up a few times. This chain joins TRBV7-8 and TRBJ2-2; 7 nucleotides match TRBD1. In germline, CDR1 is SGHVS, CDR2 FQNEAQ. The junction had 1 base not matched to a gene; V was cut back by 2 bases and J by 1 base. The CDR3 loop spans 15 amino acids. CDR3 loop: CASSLRTGNTGELFF. The CDR3, as DNA: TGTGCCAGCAGCTTACGGACAGGGAACACCGGGGAGCTGTTTTTT. The full variable domain, rest sourced from reference TRBV7-8 and TRBJ2-2, is GAGVSQSPRYKVAKRGQDVALRCDPISGHVSLFWYQQALGQGPEFLTYFQNEAQLDKSGLPSDRFFAERPEGSVSTLKIQRTQQEDSAVYLCASSLRTGNTGELFFGEGSRLTVL.